The clone carrying this T cell receptor beta chain turned up a few times. The antigen is unknown. The data stem from a study of type 1 regulatory T cells. Trimming left V 3 bases short and J 5 bases short, with 19 bases between. CDR1 LGHDT and CDR2 YNNKEL come from the germline V gene (reference sequence). The CDR3 totals 16 residues. MiXCR, applied by TCRdb to the reads, yields one record per CDR3 protein. This table holds about 68,000 distinct CDR3 sequences, around 68% found once. The chain combines TRBV3-1 with TRBJ2-5; the D gene is possibly TRBD1 (5 bases). This clonotype originated in a human donor in good health. The material sequenced was cultured T cells, either the whole culture or a sorted T cell fraction (not recorded which). Subset noted: Tr1-enriched cell product generated in vitro against host alloantigens. CDR3 in amino acids: CASSHRLSGMAETQYF. CDR3 DNA sequence: TGTGCCAGCAGCCATAGGTTGTCAGGGATGGCGGAGACCCAGTACTTC.